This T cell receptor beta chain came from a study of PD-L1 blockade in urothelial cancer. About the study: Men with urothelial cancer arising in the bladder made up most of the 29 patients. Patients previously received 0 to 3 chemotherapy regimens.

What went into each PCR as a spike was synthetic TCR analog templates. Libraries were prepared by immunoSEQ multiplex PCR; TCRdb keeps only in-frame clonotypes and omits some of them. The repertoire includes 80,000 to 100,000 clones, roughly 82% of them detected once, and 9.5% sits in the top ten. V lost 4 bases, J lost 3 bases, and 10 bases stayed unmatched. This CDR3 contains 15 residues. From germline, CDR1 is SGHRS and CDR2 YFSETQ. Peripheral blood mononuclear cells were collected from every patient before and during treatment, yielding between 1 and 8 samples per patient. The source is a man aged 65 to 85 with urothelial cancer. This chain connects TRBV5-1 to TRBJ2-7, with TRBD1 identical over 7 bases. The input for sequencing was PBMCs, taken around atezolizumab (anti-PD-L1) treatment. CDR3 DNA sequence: TGCGCCAGCAGCCTCGAACCGAGACAGGGCTACGAGCAGTACTTC. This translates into CASSLEPRQGYEQYF. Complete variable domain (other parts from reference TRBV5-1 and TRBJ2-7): KAGVTQTPRYLIKTRGQQVTLSCSPISGHRSVSWYQQTPGQGLQFLFEYFSETQRNKGNFPGRFSGRQFSNSRSEMNVSTLELGDSALYLCASSLEPRQGYEQYFGPGTRLTVT.